This TCR beta chain appears in the sequencing data of a study of siplizumab effects on memory and regulatory T cells. Findings and caveats of the study: Many proliferating CD4+ or CD8+ clones remained unclassified. Roughly 75-96% of them could not be assigned either a naive or a memory phenotype. No more than a minor fraction of alloreactive clones could be traced back to unstimulated subsets. Naive T cells appeared more diverse than memory cells and seemed to be major alloresponse contributors.

Using immunoSEQ multiplex PCR, the repertoire was profiled, and TCRdb retains in-frame clones only, with some absent. The data hold some 65,000 clones, with around 90% observed a single time. This clone came up once. The antigen remains undetermined. V was shortened by 5 bases and J by 7 bases, with 15 bases between the two germline ends. Germline values: CDR1 MNHEY, CDR2 SVGAGI. This CDR3 has 14 residues. V is TRBV6-5 and J is TRBJ2-1, with a tentative D call TRBD2 (5 bases). The sample taken for sequencing was Tregs sorted from blood. The receptor was derived from a human donor in good health. CDR3 DNA sequence: TGTGCCAGCAGTCCGCGGACTGGGCGGAATGAGCAGTTCTTC. Translating it yields CASSPRTGRNEQFF.